This T cell receptor beta chain originates from a study of CD8 T cells in ankylosing spondylitis. Trimming pared 5 bases from V and 4 bases from J, leaving 16 bases between. Germline V gives CDR1 SGHAT, CDR2 FQNNGV. The CDR3 contains 15 residues. There are a few counts of this clonotype. Via MiXCR, TCRdb re-called the 5' RACE reads, giving one row per CDR3 protein. Of about 33,000 distinct CDR3 sequences detected, 12% to 15% appear once; the ten largest clones hold 35% to 45%. The source is a male donor with ankylosing spondylitis or in good health (not recorded which). V usage is TRBV11-2 and J usage is TRBJ2-3, with D tentatively TRBD1 (6 bases). Material: blood. CDR3: CASSLTGLGPDTQYF. CDR3 sequence (DNA): TGTGCCAGCAGCCTGACAGGCCTAGGTCCAGATACGCAGTATTTT.